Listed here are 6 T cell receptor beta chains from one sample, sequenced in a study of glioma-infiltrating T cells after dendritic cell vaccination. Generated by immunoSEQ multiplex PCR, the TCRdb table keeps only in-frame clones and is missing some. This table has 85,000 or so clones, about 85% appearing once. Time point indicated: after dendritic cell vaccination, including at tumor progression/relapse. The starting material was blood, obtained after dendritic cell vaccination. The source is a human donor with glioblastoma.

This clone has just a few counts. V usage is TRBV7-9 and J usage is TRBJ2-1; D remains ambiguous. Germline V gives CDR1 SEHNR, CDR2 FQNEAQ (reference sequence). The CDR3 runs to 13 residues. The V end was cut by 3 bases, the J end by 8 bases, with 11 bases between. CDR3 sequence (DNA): TGTGCCAGCAGCTTTGGGTCCGGAGATGAGCAGTTCTTC. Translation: CASSFGSGDEQFF.

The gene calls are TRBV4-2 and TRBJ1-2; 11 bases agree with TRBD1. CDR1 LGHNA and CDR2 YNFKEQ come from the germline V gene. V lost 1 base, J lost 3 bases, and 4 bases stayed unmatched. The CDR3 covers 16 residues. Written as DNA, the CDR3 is TGTGCCAGCAGCCAAGTCGGACAGGGGGCTTACTATGGCTACACCTTC. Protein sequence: CASSQVGQGAYYGYTF.

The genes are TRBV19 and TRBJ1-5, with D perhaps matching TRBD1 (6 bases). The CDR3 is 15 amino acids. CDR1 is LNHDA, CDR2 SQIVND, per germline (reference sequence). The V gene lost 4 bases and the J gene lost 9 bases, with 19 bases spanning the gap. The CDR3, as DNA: TGTGCCAGTAGTACCACAGGGCCCTCTGAATGGCCCCAGCATTTT. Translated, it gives CASSTTGPSEWPQHF.

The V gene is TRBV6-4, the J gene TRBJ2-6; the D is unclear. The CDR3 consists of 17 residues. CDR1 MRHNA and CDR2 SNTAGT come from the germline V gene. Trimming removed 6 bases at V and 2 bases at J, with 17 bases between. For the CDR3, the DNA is TGTGCCAGCAGCCCAGGTTTTTGGGTTCCTGGGGCCAACGTCCTGACTTTC. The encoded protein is CASSPGFWVPGANVLTF.

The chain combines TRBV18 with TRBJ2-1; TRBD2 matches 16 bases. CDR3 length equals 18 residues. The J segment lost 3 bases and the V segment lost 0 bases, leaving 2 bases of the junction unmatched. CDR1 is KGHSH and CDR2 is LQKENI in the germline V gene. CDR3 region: CASSPPGLAGGHYNEQFF. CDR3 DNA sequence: TGTGCCAGCTCACCACCGGGACTAGCGGGGGGGCACTACAATGAGCAGTTCTTC.

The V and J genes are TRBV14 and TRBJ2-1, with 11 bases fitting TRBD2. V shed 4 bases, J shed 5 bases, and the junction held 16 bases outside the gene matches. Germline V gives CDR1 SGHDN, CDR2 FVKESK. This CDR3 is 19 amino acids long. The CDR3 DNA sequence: TGTGCCAGCAGCCTAATGGGCACCCTCAGACTAGCGGGGAACAATGAGCAGTTCTTC. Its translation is CASSLMGTLRLAGNNEQFF.